This is a list of T cell receptor beta chains from one sample in a study of control samples from healthy donors and cancer patients. TCRdb's copy holds only in-frame clones and misses some; the assay was immunoSEQ multiplex PCR. The table lists about 110,000 clones, just under 85% of them singletons. Sequencing input: blood. Receptors were obtained from a man aged 18 to 29 in good health. The CDR3 runs from the conserved cysteine through the conserved F or W. Fields, in order: D gene, J gene, clone size, V gene, CDR3 protein, CDR3 DNA. The D gene is left open where the match is weak. Clone size is stated in some rows and not others, as once, few, many or a class when expanded.

NA TRBJ1-5 NA TRBV27 CASSLGPGSGNQPQHF TGTGCCAGCAGTTTAGGGCCAGGGAGTGGCAATCAGCCCCAGCATTTT
NA TRBJ2-1 NA TRBV14 CASSQEGGVIPSSYNEQFF TGTGCCAGCAGCCAAGAAGGGGGTGTGATTCCGAGCTCCTACAATGAGCAGTTCTTC
NA TRBJ1-5 once TRBV4-3 CASSQDYRVLQPQHF TGCGCCAGCAGCCAAGACTACAGGGTTCTTCAGCCCCAGCATTTT
NA TRBJ2-2 NA TRBV3-1/TRBV3-2 CASSQDTGRTRGTGELFF TGTGCCAGCAGCCAAGATACAGGAAGAACTAGGGGCACCGGGGAGCTGTTTTTT
TRBD1 TRBJ1-6 NA TRBV6-5 CASSGTGIPPLHF TGTGCCAGCAGCGGGACAGGTATCCCACCCCTCCACTTT
TRBD1 TRBJ1-5 NA TRBV7-2 CASSLNILPGGQPQHF TGTGCCAGCAGCTTAAATATACTCCCAGGGGGTCAGCCCCAGCATTTT
NA TRBJ2-2 once TRBV2 CASRERRAGGIGTGELFF TGTGCCAGCAGGGAGAGGAGGGCAGGGGGAATTGGCACCGGGGAGCTGTTTTTT
TRBD1 TRBJ1-1 once TRBV7-9 CASSLGSGGMNTEAFF TGTGCCAGCAGCTTAGGGTCAGGGGGGATGAACACTGAAGCTTTCTTT
NA TRBJ2-5 NA TRBV5-1 CASSSSAEKTQYF TGCGCCAGCAGCTCCTCGGCGGAGAAGACCCAGTACTTC
NA TRBJ2-4 NA TRBV10-2 CASSEWQVLAKNIQYF TGCGCCAGCAGTGAGTGGCAGGTACTAGCCAAAAACATTCAGTACTTC
TRBD1 TRBJ2-7 NA TRBV28 CASSPPGTGLFEQYF TGTGCCAGCAGCCCCCCCGGGACAGGTCTTTTCGAGCAGTACTTC
NA TRBJ1-2 NA TRBV7-2 CASSLGPLPPHGYTF TGTGCCAGCAGCTTGGGCCCTCTTCCACCACATGGCTACACCTTC
NA TRBJ2-3 NA TRBV9 CASSLWGSSSTDTQYF TGTGCCAGCAGCCTCTGGGGCAGCTCTAGCACAGATACGCAGTATTTT
TRBD1 TRBJ2-3 NA TRBV19 CAAGPGQGLIDTQYF TGTGCCGCTGGGCCGGGACAGGGCCTAATAGATACGCAGTATTTT
TRBD1 TRBJ2-7 NA TRBV18 CASSRQGNKYEQYF TGTGCCAGCTCGCGACAGGGAAATAAATACGAGCAGTACTTC
TRBD1 TRBJ2-5 NA TRBV27 CASSLTGGGTQYF TGTGCCAGCAGTCTAACAGGGGGCGGGACCCAGTACTTC
TRBD1 TRBJ1-3 few TRBV14 CASSSGQGREFGNTIYF TGTGCCAGCAGTTCGGGACAGGGAAGAGAGTTTGGAAACACCATATATTTT
NA TRBJ2-7 NA TRBV28 CASSLWGLPGEQYF TGTGCCAGCAGTTTATGGGGTCTCCCGGGGGAGCAGTACTTC
NA TRBJ2-5 NA TRBV2 CASRRGGGQETQYF TGTGCCAGCAGGAGAGGGGGGGGACAAGAGACCCAGTACTTC
NA TRBJ2-4 NA TRBV29-1 CSVRVIAKNIQYF TGCAGCGTTCGGGTTATAGCCAAAAACATTCAGTACTTC
NA TRBJ2-1 few TRBV29-1 CSVERRAATYNEQFF TGCAGCGTTGAAAGGCGGGCAGCTACCTACAATGAGCAGTTCTTC
NA TRBJ2-1 once TRBV6-2/TRBV6-3 CASSFTGYNEQFF TGTGCCAGCAGTTTTACAGGATACAATGAGCAGTTCTTC
TRBD2 TRBJ2-7 NA TRBV27 CASTHPRTSGVRASYEQYF TGTGCCAGCACCCATCCGAGGACTAGCGGGGTCCGGGCCTCCTACGAGCAGTACTTC
TRBD2 TRBJ2-2 NA TRBV28 CASSRVAGGRNGELFF TGTGCCAGCAGTCGGGTAGCGGGGGGGCGTAACGGGGAGCTGTTTTTT
NA TRBJ1-5 NA TRBV7-9 CASSWGYNQPQHF TGTGCCAGCAGCTGGGGGTATAATCAGCCCCAGCATTTT
NA TRBJ1-1 NA TRBV18 CASLPRQAPNTEAFF TGTGCCAGCTTACCCAGACAGGCACCGAACACTGAAGCTTTCTTT
NA TRBJ1-1 NA TRBV29-1 CSAGRSTEAFF TGCAGCGCGGGGAGGAGCACTGAAGCTTTCTTT
NA TRBJ1-1 NA TRBV19 CAVSRTENTEAFF TGTGCCGTAAGCCGAACAGAGAACACTGAAGCTTTCTTT
TRBD1 TRBJ1-5 NA TRBV6-2/TRBV6-3 CASSYWRQGVNQPQHF TGTGCCAGCAGTTATTGGAGGCAGGGGGTGAATCAGCCCCAGCATTTT
TRBD1 TRBJ1-2 once TRBV13 CASSLATGDGYTF TGTGCCAGCAGCTTAGCAACAGGGGATGGCTACACCTTC
NA TRBJ1-3 NA TRBV19 CASSPRWSSGNTIYF TGTGCCAGTAGTCCAAGGTGGAGCTCTGGAAACACCATATATTTT
NA TRBJ1-3 NA TRBV6-2/TRBV6-3 CASSPPSISGNTIYF TGTGCCAGCAGTCCCCCATCCATCTCTGGAAACACCATATATTTT
TRBD1 TRBJ1-5 NA TRBV9 CASSVDRGDREIPPQHF TGTGCCAGCAGCGTAGATCGAGGGGACAGGGAAATACCTCCCCAGCATTTT
TRBD2 TRBJ2-7 NA TRBV5-1 CASPPAGDHEQYF TGCGCCAGCCCCCCTGCGGGAGACCACGAGCAGTACTTC
NA TRBJ1-1 NA TRBV4-2 CASSPPRDTEAFF TGTGCCAGCAGCCCTCCGAGGGACACTGAAGCTTTCTTT
TRBD1 TRBJ1-2 many TRBV5-6 CASSLDLEDRLNGYTF TGTGCCAGCAGCTTGGATTTAGAGGACAGGCTTAATGGCTACACCTTC
TRBD2 TRBJ2-3 NA TRBV28 CASSLYGGGTDTQYF TGTGCCAGCAGTTTGTACGGGGGGGGCACAGATACGCAGTATTTT